This T cell receptor (beta chain) is drawn from a study of shared clonotypes between healthy human individuals. Background on the study: Two female and a few male donors aged 18 to 49 were enrolled.

Genomic DNA of unsorted samples came from roughly 90 million PBMCs. Here immunoSEQ multiplex PCR was the method, and the copy in TCRdb shows in-frame clones only, minus some. The table has 550,000 to 600,000 clones, around three quarters seen once. Germline-derived CDR1 and CDR2 are SEHNR and FQNEAQ (reference sequence). V lost 5 bases to trimming and J lost 0 bases, with 13 bases between them. This CDR3 is built from 15 residues. J is TRBJ1-1 and V is TRBV7-9, with D uncertain. This sequence originates from a woman between 40 and 50 years old in good health. Some clones in this sample may be carry-over from other donors' samples. Specimen: PBMCs. The CDR3: CASSRLDTVNTEAFF. The CDR3 bases are TGTGCCAGCAGCCGCCTAGACACTGTGAACACTGAAGCTTTCTTT. The full variable domain, its missing parts supplied by reference TRBV7-9 and TRBJ1-1, is DTGVSQNPRHKITKRGQNVTFRCDPISEHNRLYWYRQTLGQGPEFLTYFQNEAQLEKSRLLSDRFSAERPKGSFSTLEIQRTEQGDSAMYLCASSRLDTVNTEAFFGQGTRLTVV.